The clone carrying this T cell receptor (beta chain) was recorded at least ten times. CDR3 regions of TCR beta were amplified from RNA transcripts. HTBI-primed RT-PCR formed the first round, and a multiplex PCR formed the second. TCRdb analysed the multiplex PCR reads with MiXCR anew, one entry per CDR3 protein. The sample shows some 1.1 million distinct CDR3 sequences, roughly 35% of them seen only once. The data are from a study of Graves' ophthalmopathy and Graves' hyperthyroidism. On the study more broadly: No ophthalmopathy within 18 months of follow-up signified stable hyperthyroidism.

CDR1 SNHLY and CDR2 FYNNEI come from the germline V gene. V was clipped by 7 bases and J by 0 bases, with 16 bases between them. CDR3 size: 15 residues. In this cohort, patients with other autoimmune diseases, uncontrolled infections, pregnancy or lactation were excluded. The source of this sequence is an adult man with Graves' hyperthyroidism. The chain is built from TRBV2 and TRBJ2-7, with D uncertain. The sample was peripheral blood or thyroid tissue (not recorded which). The CDR3: CASTSQAVSSYEQYF. CDR3 DNA: TGTGCCAGCACCTCCCAGGCGGTGAGCTCCTACGAGCAGTACTTC. Full variable domain (rest looked up from reference TRBV2 and TRBJ2-7): EPEVTQTPSHQVTQMGQEVILRCVPISNHLYFYWYRQILGQKVEFLVSFYNNEISEKSEIFDDQFSVERPDGSNFTLKIRSTKLEDSAMYFCASTSQAVSSYEQYFGPGTRLTVT.